These T cell receptor beta chains were read from a single sample in a study of blood T cell repertoires in COVID-19. Libraries were prepared by immunoSEQ multiplex PCR; TCRdb keeps only in-frame clonotypes and omits some of them. In the table there are around 210,000 clones, 85% of which are singletons. Sequenced sample: peripheral blood. These TCRs come from a man aged 45-65 years with COVID-19, enrolled during active disease. Both conserved end residues are part of each CDR3. D genes are given only for firm matches. Size is stated for part of the rows, as once, few or many counts, or as a class when the clone is expanded.

abundance: -
v_gene: TRBV4-1
j_gene: TRBJ1-2
len: 15
d_gene: -
CDR3aa: CASSQGGRVDYGYTF
CDR3nt: TGCGCCAGCAGCCAAGGTGGCAGGGTGGACTATGGCTACACCTTC

abundance: -
v_gene: TRBV21-1
j_gene: TRBJ2-7
len: 14
d_gene: -
CDR3aa: CASSSSGRSYEQYF
CDR3nt: TGTGCCAGCAGCAGTAGCGGGAGATCCTACGAGCAGTACTTC

abundance: -
v_gene: TRBV6-5
j_gene: TRBJ2-5
len: 15
d_gene: TRBD2
CDR3aa: CASSPRAGGPETQYF
CDR3nt: TGTGCCAGCAGCCCCAGGGCGGGGGGGCCGGAGACCCAGTACTTC

abundance: -
v_gene: TRBV18
j_gene: TRBJ1-4
len: 16
d_gene: -
CDR3aa: CASSPSGKATNEKLFF
CDR3nt: TGTGCCAGCTCACCATCGGGGAAAGCAACTAATGAAAAACTGTTTTTT

abundance: once
v_gene: TRBV13
j_gene: TRBJ2-5
len: 16
d_gene: TRBD1
CDR3aa: CASSPSGQGGRETQYF
CDR3nt: TGTGCCAGCAGCCCCTCGGGACAGGGGGGTCGAGAGACCCAGTACTTC

abundance: -
v_gene: TRBV25-1
j_gene: TRBJ2-3
len: 16
d_gene: -
CDR3aa: CASSESGRDSTDTQYF
CDR3nt: TGTGCCAGCAGTGAATCAGGCAGGGATAGCACAGATACGCAGTATTTT

abundance: -
v_gene: TRBV9
j_gene: TRBJ1-5
len: 14
d_gene: -
CDR3aa: CASSVASGDQPQHF
CDR3nt: TGTGCCAGCAGCGTAGCTTCGGGGGACCAGCCCCAGCATTTT

abundance: -
v_gene: TRBV10-1
j_gene: TRBJ2-3
len: 18
d_gene: TRBD1
CDR3aa: CASSDQLGGMTTADTQYF
CDR3nt: TGCGCCAGCAGTGACCAATTAGGGGGCATGACCACGGCAGATACGCAGTATTTT

abundance: once
v_gene: TRBV13
j_gene: TRBJ2-1
len: 14
d_gene: TRBD2
CDR3aa: CASSDSGGLGEQFF
CDR3nt: TGTGCCAGCAGCGATAGCGGGGGCTTAGGTGAGCAGTTCTTC

abundance: -
v_gene: TRBV24-1
j_gene: TRBJ1-1
len: 14
d_gene: -
CDR3aa: CATSVGDMNTEAFF
CDR3nt: TGTGCCACCAGTGTGGGAGATATGAACACTGAAGCTTTCTTT

abundance: -
v_gene: TRBV14
j_gene: TRBJ2-7
len: 15
d_gene: -
CDR3aa: CASSIGRGVSYEQYF
CDR3nt: TGTGCCAGCAGCATAGGGCGCGGGGTCTCCTACGAGCAGTACTTC

abundance: -
v_gene: TRBV5-1
j_gene: TRBJ2-7
len: 16
d_gene: TRBD1
CDR3aa: CASSPRGQGGGYEQYF
CDR3nt: TGCGCCAGCAGCCCCCGTGGACAGGGTGGGGGATACGAGCAGTACTTC

abundance: -
v_gene: TRBV9
j_gene: TRBJ2-3
len: 15
d_gene: TRBD2
CDR3aa: CASSEGRGGPVTQYF
CDR3nt: TGTGCCAGCAGCGAGGGGCGGGGGGGCCCCGTTACGCAGTATTTT

abundance: once
v_gene: TRBV19
j_gene: TRBJ2-7
len: 15
d_gene: TRBD2
CDR3aa: CASSILASGAYEQYF
CDR3nt: TGTGCCAGTAGTATATTGGCTAGCGGAGCCTACGAGCAGTACTTC

abundance: -
v_gene: TRBV6-4
j_gene: TRBJ1-3
len: 15
d_gene: TRBD1
CDR3aa: CASRGTGPPGNTIYF
CDR3nt: TGTGCCAGCAGGGGGACAGGGCCCCCTGGAAACACCATATATTTT

abundance: -
v_gene: TRBV3-1/TRBV3-2
j_gene: TRBJ2-3
len: 14
d_gene: TRBD2
CDR3aa: CASRSGGGTNTQYF
CDR3nt: TGTGCCAGCAGGAGCGGGGGGGGTACTAATACGCAGTATTTT

abundance: -
v_gene: TRBV15
j_gene: TRBJ1-5
len: 15
d_gene: TRBD1
CDR3aa: CATSRDRQGINPQHF
CDR3nt: TGTGCCACCAGCAGAGATCGACAGGGTATAAATCCCCAGCATTTT

abundance: -
v_gene: TRBV4-1
j_gene: TRBJ2-7
len: 17
d_gene: -
CDR3aa: CASSQEVRDRLTYEQYF
CDR3nt: TGCGCCAGCAGCCAAGAGGTACGCGATAGACTTACCTACGAGCAGTACTTC

abundance: -
v_gene: TRBV18
j_gene: TRBJ1-4
len: 14
d_gene: -
CDR3aa: CASSPSRTNEKLFF
CDR3nt: TGTGCCAGCTCACCAAGCCGAACTAATGAAAAACTGTTTTTT

abundance: -
v_gene: TRBV18
j_gene: TRBJ1-5
len: 14
d_gene: -
CDR3aa: CASSPRQINQPQHF
CDR3nt: TGTGCCAGCTCACCAAGACAGATCAATCAGCCCCAGCATTTT

abundance: -
v_gene: TRBV12-3/TRBV12-4
j_gene: TRBJ1-5
len: 13
d_gene: -
CDR3aa: CASTLGEVQPQHF
CDR3nt: TGTGCCAGCACCTTGGGGGAGGTTCAGCCCCAGCATTTT

abundance: -
v_gene: TRBV28
j_gene: TRBJ1-2
len: 13
d_gene: -
CDR3aa: CASSLNQGGGYTF
CDR3nt: TGTGCCAGCAGTTTAAACCAGGGCGGCGGCTACACCTTC

abundance: -
v_gene: TRBV5-8
j_gene: TRBJ2-1
len: 16
d_gene: -
CDR3aa: CASSEAARDFYNEQFF
CDR3nt: TGTGCCAGCAGCGAGGCAGCCAGGGACTTTTACAATGAGCAGTTCTTC

abundance: -
v_gene: TRBV6-1
j_gene: TRBJ2-1
len: 17
d_gene: TRBD1
CDR3aa: CASSEAKTGGSYNEQFF
CDR3nt: TGTGCCAGCAGTGAAGCGAAGACAGGGGGCTCCTACAATGAGCAGTTCTTC

abundance: once
v_gene: TRBV6-1
j_gene: TRBJ2-7
len: 14
d_gene: -
CDR3aa: CASSEMRGPYEQYF
CDR3nt: TGTGCCAGCAGTGAAATGCGGGGCCCCTACGAGCAGTACTTC

abundance: -
v_gene: TRBV5-1
j_gene: TRBJ1-5
len: 15
d_gene: TRBD1
CDR3aa: CASSSTGAANQPQHF
CDR3nt: TGCGCCAGCAGCTCTACAGGGGCGGCCAATCAGCCCCAGCATTTT

abundance: -
v_gene: TRBV30
j_gene: TRBJ1-5
len: 13
d_gene: -
CDR3aa: CAWGRGVGEPQHF
CDR3nt: TGTGCCTGGGGGCGCGGGGTAGGCGAGCCCCAGCATTTT

abundance: -
v_gene: TRBV18
j_gene: TRBJ1-2
len: 13
d_gene: -
CDR3aa: CASSPRAVDGYTF
CDR3nt: TGTGCCAGCTCACCACGGGCAGTGGATGGCTACACCTTC

abundance: -
v_gene: TRBV7-2
j_gene: TRBJ2-7
len: 14
d_gene: -
CDR3aa: CASSSQGGSYEQYF
CDR3nt: TGTGCCAGCAGCTCGCAGGGGGGCTCCTACGAGCAGTACTTC

abundance: -
v_gene: TRBV11-2
j_gene: TRBJ2-1
len: 15
d_gene: -
CDR3aa: CASSLGVRSYNEQFF
CDR3nt: TGTGCCAGCAGCCTCGGGGTGAGGTCCTACAATGAGCAGTTCTTC

abundance: -
v_gene: TRBV29-1
j_gene: TRBJ2-1
len: 18
d_gene: TRBD1
CDR3aa: CSVYKLRGLKQRGNEQFF
CDR3nt: TGCAGCGTCTACAAACTCAGGGGGCTGAAACAAAGAGGCAATGAGCAGTTCTTC

abundance: -
v_gene: TRBV28
j_gene: TRBJ2-7
len: 15
d_gene: TRBD1
CDR3aa: CASSLSGQGPYEQYF
CDR3nt: TGTGCCAGCAGTTTATCCGGACAGGGACCCTACGAGCAGTACTTC

abundance: -
v_gene: TRBV4-2
j_gene: TRBJ2-3
len: 15
d_gene: TRBD2
CDR3aa: CASSPTSGGADTQYF
CDR3nt: TGTGCCAGCAGCCCGACTAGCGGGGGGGCAGATACGCAGTATTTT

abundance: -
v_gene: TRBV7-9
j_gene: TRBJ1-1
len: 13
d_gene: TRBD1
CDR3aa: CASSSGQGTEAFF
CDR3nt: TGTGCCAGCAGCTCAGGACAGGGGACTGAAGCTTTCTTT

abundance: few
v_gene: TRBV15
j_gene: TRBJ1-5
len: 13
d_gene: TRBD1
CDR3aa: CATSHDRDQPQHF
CDR3nt: TGTGCCACCAGTCATGACAGGGATCAGCCCCAGCATTTT

abundance: -
v_gene: TRBV6-1
j_gene: TRBJ1-1
len: 13
d_gene: -
CDR3aa: CASSDGQNTEAFF
CDR3nt: TGTGCCAGCAGTGATGGCCAGAACACTGAAGCTTTCTTT

abundance: -
v_gene: TRBV6-5
j_gene: TRBJ1-5
len: 14
d_gene: -
CDR3aa: CASSPTQANQPQHF
CDR3nt: TGTGCCAGCAGCCCAACCCAGGCCAATCAGCCCCAGCATTTT

abundance: -
v_gene: TRBV30
j_gene: TRBJ1-5
len: 14
d_gene: -
CDR3aa: CAWSAKGGNQPQHF
CDR3nt: TGTGCCTGGAGTGCTAAAGGAGGGAATCAGCCCCAGCATTTT

abundance: -
v_gene: TRBV10-3
j_gene: TRBJ2-6
len: 16
d_gene: -
CDR3aa: CAISPIPSSGANVLTF
CDR3nt: TGTGCCATCTCGCCTATTCCGAGCTCTGGGGCCAACGTCCTGACTTTC

abundance: -
v_gene: TRBV27
j_gene: TRBJ2-6
len: 18
d_gene: TRBD1
CDR3aa: CASGLLGQGATGANVLTF
CDR3nt: TGTGCCAGCGGACTTCTCGGACAGGGGGCCACTGGGGCCAACGTCCTGACTTTC

abundance: -
v_gene: TRBV3-1/TRBV3-2
j_gene: TRBJ1-1
len: 16
d_gene: TRBD1
CDR3aa: CASSLDRGHSNTEAFF
CDR3nt: TGTGCCAGCAGCCTGGACAGGGGCCATTCGAACACTGAAGCTTTCTTT

abundance: -
v_gene: TRBV11-2
j_gene: TRBJ2-5
len: 13
d_gene: -
CDR3aa: CASSQKGGETQYF
CDR3nt: TGTGCCAGCAGCCAGAAGGGAGGAGAGACCCAGTACTTC

abundance: -
v_gene: TRBV19
j_gene: TRBJ2-3
len: 15
d_gene: TRBD1
CDR3aa: CASSIIRTGEDTQYF
CDR3nt: TGTGCCAGTAGTATAATACGGACAGGGGAAGATACGCAGTATTTT

abundance: -
v_gene: TRBV11-2
j_gene: TRBJ2-5
len: 15
d_gene: -
CDR3aa: CASSLDRGVVETQYF
CDR3nt: TGTGCCAGCAGCTTAGATCGCGGGGTGGTGGAGACCCAGTACTTC

abundance: few
v_gene: TRBV5-1
j_gene: TRBJ2-1
len: 15
d_gene: TRBD2
CDR3aa: CASSAQRGGLDEQFF
CDR3nt: TGCGCCAGCAGCGCCCAGCGGGGGGGCCTTGATGAGCAGTTCTTC

abundance: -
v_gene: TRBV7-3
j_gene: TRBJ1-5
len: 20
d_gene: TRBD1
CDR3aa: CASSLTVVTGNKWSNQPQHF
CDR3nt: TGTGCCAGCAGCTTAACAGTTGTGACAGGGAATAAGTGGAGCAATCAGCCCCAGCATTTT

abundance: -
v_gene: TRBV7-6
j_gene: TRBJ2-7
len: 15
d_gene: TRBD2
CDR3aa: CASSSWNGGGYEQYF
CDR3nt: TGTGCCAGCAGCTCCTGGAACGGGGGGGGTTACGAGCAGTACTTC